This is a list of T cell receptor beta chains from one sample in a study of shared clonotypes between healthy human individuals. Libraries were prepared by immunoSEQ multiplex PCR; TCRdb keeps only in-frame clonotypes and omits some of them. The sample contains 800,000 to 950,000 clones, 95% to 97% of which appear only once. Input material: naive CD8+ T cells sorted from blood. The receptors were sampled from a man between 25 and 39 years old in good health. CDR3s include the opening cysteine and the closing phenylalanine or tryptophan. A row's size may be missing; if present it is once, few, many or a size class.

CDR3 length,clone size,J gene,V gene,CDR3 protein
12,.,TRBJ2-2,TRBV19,CASSPGAGELFF
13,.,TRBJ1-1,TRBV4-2,CASSPFGNTEAFF
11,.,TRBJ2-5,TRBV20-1,CSASPLETQYF
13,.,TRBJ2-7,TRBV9,CASSAGDGYEQYF
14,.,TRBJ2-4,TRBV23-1,CASSQLAGKNIQYF
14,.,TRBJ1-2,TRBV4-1,CASSQVSETEGYTF
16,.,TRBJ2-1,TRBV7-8,CASSLALAGVNNEQFF
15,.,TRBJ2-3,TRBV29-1,CSARLAGGFTDTQYF
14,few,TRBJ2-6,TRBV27,CASSLGTGANVLTF
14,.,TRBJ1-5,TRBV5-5,CASSLRVGNQPQHF
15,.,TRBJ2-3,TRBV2,CASSAGTKSTDTQYF
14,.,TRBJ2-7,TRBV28,CASSLGDGPYEQYF
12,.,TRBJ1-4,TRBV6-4,CASSGVNEKLFF
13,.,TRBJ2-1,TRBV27,CASSFGGRDEQFF
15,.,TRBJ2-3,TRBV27,CASSFLGGYTDTQYF
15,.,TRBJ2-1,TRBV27,CASSLLGTSVGGQFF
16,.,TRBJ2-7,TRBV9,CASSTSLASSSYEQYF
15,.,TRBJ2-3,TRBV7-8,CASSSTTLGLDTQYF
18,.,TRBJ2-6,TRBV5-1,CASSLAGSWVSGANVLTF
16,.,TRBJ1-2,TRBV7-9,CASSSGQGGLNYGYTF
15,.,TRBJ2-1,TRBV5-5,CASSLVGTGRNEQFF
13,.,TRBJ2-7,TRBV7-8,CASSSSASYEQYF
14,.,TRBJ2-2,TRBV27,CAGAASGRAGELFF
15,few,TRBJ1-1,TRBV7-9,CASRSATKGFTEAFF
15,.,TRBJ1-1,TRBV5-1,CASSLNPGQGVEAFF
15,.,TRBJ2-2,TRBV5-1,CASSLNGGNTGELFF
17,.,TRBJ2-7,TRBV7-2,CASSLIYGDVGDLEQYF
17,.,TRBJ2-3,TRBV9,CASSPRRSGSYADTQYF
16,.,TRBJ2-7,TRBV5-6,CASSFGMQIGTYEQYF
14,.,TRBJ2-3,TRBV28,CASSQGTVTDTQYF
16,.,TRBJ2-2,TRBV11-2,CASSSSPGTGTGELFF
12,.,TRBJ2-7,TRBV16,CASSQVGYEQYF
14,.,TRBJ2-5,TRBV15,CATSRDGAAETQYF
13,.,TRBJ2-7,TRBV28,CASSLLQGYEQYF
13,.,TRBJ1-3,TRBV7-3,CASSLGGENTIYF
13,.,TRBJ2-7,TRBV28,CASTGLQGYEQYF
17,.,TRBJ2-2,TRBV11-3,CASSRRAALPSTGELFF
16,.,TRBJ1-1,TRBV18,CASSRWSSGLNTEAFF
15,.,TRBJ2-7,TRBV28,CASSLPGEGTYEQYF
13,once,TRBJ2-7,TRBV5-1,CASSLGVPYEQYF
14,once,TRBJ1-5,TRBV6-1,CASSEVGSGSRKHF
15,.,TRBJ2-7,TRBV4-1,CASSPGTGGGYEQYF
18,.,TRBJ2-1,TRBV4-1,CASSRLVGPSSSYNEQFF
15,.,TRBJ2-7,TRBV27,CASSDLEREIYEQYF
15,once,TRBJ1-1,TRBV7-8,CASSLSTQPYTEAFF
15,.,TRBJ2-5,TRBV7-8,CASSLAQSGAETQYF
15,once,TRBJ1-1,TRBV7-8,CASSLARSENTEAFF
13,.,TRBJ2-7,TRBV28,CASSLSGTYEQYF
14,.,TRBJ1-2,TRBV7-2,CASSFLGQNYGYTF
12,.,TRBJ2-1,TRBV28,CAVTGTSVEQFF
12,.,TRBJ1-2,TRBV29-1,CSVFPDNYGYTF
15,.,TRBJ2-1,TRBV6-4,CASSDSRTGIGEQFF
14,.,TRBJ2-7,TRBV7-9,CASSSGGDSYEQYF
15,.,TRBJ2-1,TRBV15,CATSSGGNAYNEQFF